The clone carrying this T cell receptor (beta chain) occurred a few times. Its antigen is not known. A universal primer site came from template switching; cDNA carried unique molecular identifiers. Using its own MiXCR run on the 5' RACE reads, TCRdb lists one record per CDR3 protein. This table has some 330,000 distinct CDR3 sequences, approximately 8.7% appearing once. This sample is part of a study of identical twins. General observations from the study: Clonotypes of the beta chain that were abundant in cord blood carried fewer insertions (memory repertoires showed none). The authors noted that invariant MAIT and iNKT cells could partly confound zero-insertion analyses.

Material for sequencing was naive T cells sorted from blood. This clonotype originated in a woman aged 45 to 65 in good health.

CDR3 amino acids: CASSPEGFNQPQHF. The CDR3, as DNA: TGTGCCAGCAGCCCCGAGGGGTTCAATCAGCCCCAGCATTTT. The chain joins TRBV12-3 or TRBV12-4 to TRBJ1-5, with D maybe TRBD1 (5 bases). The V end was cut by 6 bases, the J end by 3 bases, with 12 bases between. This CDR3 has 14 residues.